This T cell receptor beta chain was obtained from a study of shared clonotypes between healthy human individuals. Findings of the study overall: Sharing across a few donors was seen in roughly 5% of naive CD4 clonotypes.

V was clipped by 2 bases and J by 5 bases, with 7 bases between them. The CDR3 has 12 residues. Germline loops: CDR1 KGHSH, CDR2 LQKENI. All participating donors were Caucasian adults from Nashville, Tennessee. Here immunoSEQ multiplex PCR was the method, and the copy in TCRdb shows in-frame clones only, minus some. The sample includes more than 2 million clones, nearly 97% of them seen just once. Details on this clone: The antigen remains unidentified.

Sequenced: naive CD4+ T cells sorted from blood. Regarding subset: CD45RA+ positively selected. This receptor was identified in a man aged 18 to 30 in good health. The chain uses TRBV18 and TRBJ2-7; D is ambiguous. The CDR3 sequence: CASSPRADEQYF. CDR3 DNA sequence: TGTGCCAGCTCACCAAGGGCGGACGAGCAGTACTTC.